What follows are 18 T cell receptor beta chains derived from one specimen sequenced in a study of blood T cell repertoires in COVID-19. Here immunoSEQ multiplex PCR was the method, and the copy in TCRdb shows in-frame clones only, minus some. Found here are about half a million clones, about nine tenths of them singletons; the top ten hold 8.3%. Material: PBMCs or T cells enriched from blood (not recorded which). Receptors were obtained from a woman in her fifties or sixties who had recovered from COVID-19.

The CDR3 DNA reads TGTGCCAGCAGTTCGGGGGACAGCCCCTACGAGCAGTACGTC. Translated: CASSSGDSPYEQYV. The genes are TRBV6-2 or TRBV6-3 and TRBJ2-7; perhaps TRBD1 as D (7 bases). With 4 bases removed from V and 2 bases from J, the gap between germline ends came to 12 bases. The germline V gene encodes CDR1 MNHEY and CDR2 SVGEGT. The CDR3 contains 14 residues.

This chain links TRBV2 with TRBJ2-3; D is perhaps TRBD2 (7 bases). V was pared by 7 bases and J by 3 bases, with 14 bases between. The CDR3 contains 14 residues. Per the germline V gene, CDR1 is SNHLY and CDR2 is FYNNEI. Written as DNA, the CDR3 is TGTGCCAGCAACCTCGGGGGGACAACAGATACGCAGTATTTT. Its protein is CASNLGGTTDTQYF.

The V gene is TRBV2, the J gene TRBJ1-3; D gene ambiguous. Trimming removed 6 bases from V and 0 bases from J, with 12 bases in between. The CDR3 contains 15 residues. Germline-derived CDR1 and CDR2 are SNHLY and FYNNEI. CDR3 residues: CASSRGSYSGNTIYF. CDR3 coding DNA: TGTGCCAGCAGCCGCGGTAGCTACTCTGGAAACACCATATATTTT.

This clone showed up just once. This chain connects TRBV7-8 to TRBJ2-7; no definite D call. V was shortened by 2 bases and J by 4 bases, with 15 bases between the two germline ends. The CDR3 sequence is 15 residues long. Germline lookup yields CDR1 SGHVS and CDR2 FQNEAQ. This CDR3 is CASSLSIVFPYEQYV. As DNA, the CDR3 is TGTGCCAGCAGCTTATCTATAGTATTCCCTTACGAGCAGTACGTC.

The rearrangement links TRBV11-2 to TRBJ2-1; 8 positions agree with TRBD1. Germline CDR1 SGHAT, CDR2 FQNNGV. Trimming cost V 6 bases and J 5 bases; bases outside gene matches: 12. The CDR3 totals 16 residues. CDR3 region: CASSKRQGSADNEQFF. For the CDR3, the DNA is TGTGCCAGCAGTAAACGACAGGGGTCGGCGGACAATGAGCAGTTCTTC.

The CDR3 loop is CASSLKTGAYEQYV. In DNA, the CDR3 is TGTGCCAGCAGTTTAAAGACAGGGGCCTACGAGCAGTACGTC. The chain uses TRBV27 and TRBJ2-7; 8 positions match TRBD1. Germline V gene sequence: CDR1 MNHEY, CDR2 SMNVEV (reference sequence). V lost 2 bases and J lost 2; bases outside the gene matches: 2. This CDR3 is 14 amino acids long.

The chain is built from TRBV12-5 and TRBJ2-1, with 8 nucleotides matching TRBD1. Germline values: CDR1 LGHNT, CDR2 FRNRAP. The CDR3 spans 14 residues. The V and J ends lost 1 base and 8 bases, in that order; junction bases with no gene match: 4. CDR3 coding DNA: TGTGCTAGTGGTTTGGGGACAGGGTCCCATGAGCAGTTCTTC. As protein: CASGLGTGSHEQFF.

The chain recombines TRBV30 with TRBJ2-7, with 12 bases aligning to TRBD1. This CDR3 is 14 amino acids long. The germline V gene encodes CDR1 GTSNPN and CDR2 SVGIG (reference sequence). V lost 3 bases and J lost 7; bases outside the gene matches: 7. For the CDR3, the DNA is TGTGCCTGGAGCCGGGACAGGGGGCAAGGTGAGCAGTACGTC. Its translation is CAWSRDRGQGEQYV.

This clone has more than one count but fewer than ten. Other DNA variants within this sample encode the same CDR3. V usage is TRBV19 and J usage is TRBJ1-2; 7 bases fit TRBD1. The CDR3 is 13 amino acids. Germline-derived CDR1 and CDR2 are LNHDA and SQIVND (reference sequence). J gave up 5 bases and V 5 bases, and 5 bases lay outside the gene matches. The CDR3 is CASSPGTAYGYTF. CDR3 sequence (DNA): TGTGCCAGTAGTCCCGGGACAGCTTATGGCTACACCTTC.

This clone was picked up one time. The chain employs TRBV6-5 and TRBJ1-1, with TRBD1 as a possible D gene (5 bases). V was cut by 2 bases and J by 6 bases, with 13 bases left in between. The germline CDR1 and CDR2 sequences are MNHEY and SVGAGI. CDR3 size: 14 residues. Here the CDR3 DNA reads TGTGCCAGCAGTTACACGGACACGGCCTCTGAAGCTTTCTTT. Encoded protein: CASSYTDTASEAFF.

V usage is TRBV27 and J usage is TRBJ1-6; TRBD1 might be the D (5 bases). Germline loops: CDR1 MNHEY, CDR2 SMNVEV (reference sequence). The CDR3 consists of 13 residues. Trimming stripped 8 bases from V and 7 bases from J, with 12 bases between. The CDR3 coding sequence is TGTGCCAGCGGGCAGGGTCCAAATTCACCCCTCCACTTT. This codes for CASGQGPNSPLHF.

The chain joins TRBV5-6 to TRBJ2-3, with 8 bases lining up with TRBD2. Trimming cost V 6 bases and J 4 bases; bases outside gene matches: 10. The CDR3 is made up of 15 amino acids. The germline V gene has CDR1 SGHDT and CDR2 YYEEEE. CDR3 bases: TGTGCCAGCACCGTTCGACGGGGGGGCGCAGATACGCAGTATTTT. Translated, it gives CASTVRRGGADTQYF.

CDR3 coding DNA: TGTGCCAGCAGCTTAGGCCGACAGGACGCCAACTATGGCTACACCTTC. Protein product: CASSLGRQDANYGYTF. The chain uses TRBV7-9 and TRBJ1-2; tentative D call: TRBD1 (6 bases). Germline values: CDR1 SEHNR, CDR2 FQNEAQ (reference sequence). The CDR3 extends over 16 amino acids. The germline V and J ends were trimmed by 1 base and 2 bases, with 14 bases remaining between them.

The rearrangement uses TRBV18 and TRBJ1-2, with 7 bases aligning to TRBD1. The CDR3 is 17 amino acids. After removal of 2 bases from V and 0 bases from J, the junction contained 9 bases not matched to a gene. The germline gives CDR1 KGHSH, CDR2 LQKENI. The CDR3 DNA is TGTGCCAGCTCACCATCGACAGGGACGGGCGCTAACTATGGCTACACCTTC. As protein: CASSPSTGTGANYGYTF.

The count of this clone is one. This chain links TRBV19 with TRBJ1-1; the D is unclear. The germline V gene encodes CDR1 LNHDA and CDR2 SQIVND (reference sequence). V was shortened by 1 base and J by 5 bases, with 11 bases between the two germline ends. The CDR3 has 14 amino acids. This CDR3 is CASSIGQPGTEAFF. In nucleotides, the CDR3 is TGTGCCAGTAGTATAGGACAACCTGGTACTGAAGCTTTCTTT. Looking up the rest from reference TRBV19 and TRBJ1-1 gives the full variable domain: DGGITQSPKYLFRKEGQNVTLSCEQNLNHDAMYWYRQDPGQGLRLIYYSQIVNDFQKGDIAEGYSVSREKKESFPLTVTSAQKNPTAFYLCASSIGQPGTEAFFGQGTRLTVV.

The chain couples TRBV5-1 to TRBJ2-3; 7 bases align to TRBD2. This CDR3 spans 16 amino acids. Trimming removed 4 bases from V and 3 bases from J; junction bases left unmatched: 11. Germline V gene sequence: CDR1 SGHRS, CDR2 YFSETQ. The CDR3 DNA reads as TGCGCCAGCAGCCCTGGGGCGGGGGAAGTAACAGATACGCAGTATTTT. This translates into CASSPGAGEVTDTQYF.

This sequence joins TRBV27 and TRBJ2-1; 8 nucleotides agree with TRBD1. CDR3 length: 16 amino acids. From germline, CDR1 is MNHEY and CDR2 SMNVEV (reference sequence). V shed 3 bases, J shed 0 bases, and the junction held 4 bases outside the gene matches. This CDR3 reads CASSLWDRSSYNEQFF. CDR3 coding DNA: TGTGCCAGCAGTTTGTGGGACAGGAGCTCCTACAATGAGCAGTTCTTC.

Only one count was recorded for this clone. The rearrangement uses TRBV10-3 and TRBJ1-5; 7 bases line up with TRBD1. V dropped 0 bases and J dropped 6; count of bases not matched to a gene: 20. From germline, CDR1 is ENHRY and CDR2 SYGVKD. There are 20 residues in the CDR3. CDR3 nucleotides: TGTGCCATCAGTGAGTCCCTCCTAACAGGGCCGGACAGGCCGGGTCAGCCCCAGCATTTT. This codes for CAISESLLTGPDRPGQPQHF.